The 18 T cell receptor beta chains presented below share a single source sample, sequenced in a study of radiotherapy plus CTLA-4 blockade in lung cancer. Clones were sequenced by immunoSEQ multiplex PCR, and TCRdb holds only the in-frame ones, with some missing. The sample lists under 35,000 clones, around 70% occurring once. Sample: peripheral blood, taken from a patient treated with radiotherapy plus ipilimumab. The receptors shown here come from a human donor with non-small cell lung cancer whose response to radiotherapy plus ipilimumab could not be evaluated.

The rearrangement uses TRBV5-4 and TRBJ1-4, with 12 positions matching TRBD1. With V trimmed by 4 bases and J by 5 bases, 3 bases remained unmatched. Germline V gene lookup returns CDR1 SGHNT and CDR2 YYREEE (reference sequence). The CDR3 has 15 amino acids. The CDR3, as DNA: TGTGCCAGCAGCGTGGGACAGGGGGCCAATGAAAAACTGTTTTTT. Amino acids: CASSVGQGANEKLFF.

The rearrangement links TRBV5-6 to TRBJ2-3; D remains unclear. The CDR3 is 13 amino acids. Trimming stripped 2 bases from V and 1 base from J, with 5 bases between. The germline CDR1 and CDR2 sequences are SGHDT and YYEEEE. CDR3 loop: CASSLQRTDTQYF. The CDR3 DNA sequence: TGTGCCAGCAGCTTACAGCGCACAGATACGCAGTATTTT.

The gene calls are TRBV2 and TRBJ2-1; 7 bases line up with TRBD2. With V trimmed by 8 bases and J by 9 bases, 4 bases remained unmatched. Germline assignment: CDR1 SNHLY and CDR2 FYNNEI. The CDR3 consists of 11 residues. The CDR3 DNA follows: TGTGCCAGCGGGAGGGAAGGTGAGCAGTTCTTC. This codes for CASGREGEQFF.

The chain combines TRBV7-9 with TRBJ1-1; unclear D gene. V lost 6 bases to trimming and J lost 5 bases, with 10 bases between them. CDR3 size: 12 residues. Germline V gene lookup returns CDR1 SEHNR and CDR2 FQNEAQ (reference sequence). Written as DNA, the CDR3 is TGTGCCAGCAGTAGGAGGGTTACTGAAGCTTTCTTT. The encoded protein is CASSRRVTEAFF.

CDR3 amino acids: CASSPGRTRKSYEQYF. The DNA of the CDR3 is TGTGCCAGTAGTCCCGGTAGGACACGTAAATCCTACGAGCAGTACTTC. V gene TRBV19 combines with J gene TRBJ2-7; perhaps TRBD1 as D (5 bases). The CDR3 loop spans 16 amino acids. Trimming took 5 bases from V and 1 from J, leaving 18 bases between them. Per germline, CDR1 LNHDA and CDR2 SQIVND (reference sequence).

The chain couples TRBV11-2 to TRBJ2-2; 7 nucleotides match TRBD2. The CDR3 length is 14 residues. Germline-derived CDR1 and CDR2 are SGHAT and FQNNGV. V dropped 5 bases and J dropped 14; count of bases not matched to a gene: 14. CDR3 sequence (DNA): TGTGCCAGCAGCCCCTCCCGAACGGGGGGACTACTGTTTTTT. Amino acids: CASSPSRTGGLLFF.

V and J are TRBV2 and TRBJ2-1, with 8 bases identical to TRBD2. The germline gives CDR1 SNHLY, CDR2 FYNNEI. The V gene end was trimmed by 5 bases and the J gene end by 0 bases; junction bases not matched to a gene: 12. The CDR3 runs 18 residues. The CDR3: CASSSGRASPSSYNEQFF. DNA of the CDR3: TGTGCCAGCAGTTCCGGGAGGGCCTCACCGTCCTCCTACAATGAGCAGTTCTTC.

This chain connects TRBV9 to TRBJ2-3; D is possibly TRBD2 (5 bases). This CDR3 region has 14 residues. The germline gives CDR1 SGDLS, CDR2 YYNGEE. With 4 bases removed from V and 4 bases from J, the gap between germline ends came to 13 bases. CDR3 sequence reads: CASSPLTRSDTQYF. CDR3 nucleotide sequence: TGTGCCAGCAGCCCACTTACTAGGTCAGATACGCAGTATTTT.

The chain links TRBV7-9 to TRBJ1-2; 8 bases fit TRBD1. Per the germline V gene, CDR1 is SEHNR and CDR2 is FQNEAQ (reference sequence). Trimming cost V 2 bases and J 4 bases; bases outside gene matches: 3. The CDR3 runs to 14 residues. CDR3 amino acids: CASSLIDRGYGYTF. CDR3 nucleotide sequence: TGTGCCAGCAGCTTAATCGACAGGGGCTATGGCTACACCTTC.

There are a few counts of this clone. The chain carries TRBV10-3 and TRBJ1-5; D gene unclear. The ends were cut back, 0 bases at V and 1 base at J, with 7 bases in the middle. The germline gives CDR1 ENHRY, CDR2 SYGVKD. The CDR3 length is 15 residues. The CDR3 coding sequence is TGTGCCATCAGTGAGTCGTTCACAAGCAATCAGCCCCAGCATTTT. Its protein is CAISESFTSNQPQHF.

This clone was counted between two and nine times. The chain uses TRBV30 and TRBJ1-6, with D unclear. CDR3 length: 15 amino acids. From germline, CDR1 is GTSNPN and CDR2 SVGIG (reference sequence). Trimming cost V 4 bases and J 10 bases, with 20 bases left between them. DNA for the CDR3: TGTGCCTGGAAGTCTAGGTATCCCTTAGGATCACCCCTCCACTTT. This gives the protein CAWKSRYPLGSPLHF.

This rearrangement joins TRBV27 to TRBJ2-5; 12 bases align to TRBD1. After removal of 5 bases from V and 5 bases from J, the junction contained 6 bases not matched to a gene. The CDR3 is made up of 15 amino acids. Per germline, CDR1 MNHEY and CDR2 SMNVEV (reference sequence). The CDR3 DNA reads TGTGCCAGCAGTCCGGGGACAGGGGGCGCGGAGACCCAGTACTTC. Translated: CASSPGTGGAETQYF.

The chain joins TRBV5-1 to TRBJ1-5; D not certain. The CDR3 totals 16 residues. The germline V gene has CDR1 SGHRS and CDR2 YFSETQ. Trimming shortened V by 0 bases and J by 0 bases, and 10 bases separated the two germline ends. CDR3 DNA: TGCGCCAGCAGCTTGGTACCGGAGGATAGCAATCAGCCCCAGCATTTT. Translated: CASSLVPEDSNQPQHF.

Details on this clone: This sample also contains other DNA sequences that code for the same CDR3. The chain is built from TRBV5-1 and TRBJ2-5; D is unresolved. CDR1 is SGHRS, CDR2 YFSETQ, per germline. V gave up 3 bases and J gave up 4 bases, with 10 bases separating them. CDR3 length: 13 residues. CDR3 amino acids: CASSSGSTETQYF. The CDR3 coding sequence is TGCGCCAGCAGCTCAGGTAGTACAGAGACCCAGTACTTC.

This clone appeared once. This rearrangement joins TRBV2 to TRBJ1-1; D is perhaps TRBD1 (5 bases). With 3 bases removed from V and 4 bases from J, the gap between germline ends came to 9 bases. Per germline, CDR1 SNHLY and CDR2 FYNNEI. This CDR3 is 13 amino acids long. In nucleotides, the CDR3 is TGTGCCAGCAGTGACTTCGGGGGCACTGAAGCTTTCTTT. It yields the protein CASSDFGGTEAFF. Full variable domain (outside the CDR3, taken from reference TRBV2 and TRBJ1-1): EPEVTQTPSHQVTQMGQEVILRCVPISNHLYFYWYRQILGQKVEFLVSFYNNEISEKSEIFDDQFSVERPDGSNFTLKIRSTKLEDSAMYFCASSDFGGTEAFFGQGTRLTVV.

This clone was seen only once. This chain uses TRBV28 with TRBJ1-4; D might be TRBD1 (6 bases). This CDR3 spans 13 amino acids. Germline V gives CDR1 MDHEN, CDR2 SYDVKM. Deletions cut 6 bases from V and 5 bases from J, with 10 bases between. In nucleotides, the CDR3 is TGTGCCAGCAGCCCCGGACAGAATGAAAAACTGTTTTTT. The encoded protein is CASSPGQNEKLFF.

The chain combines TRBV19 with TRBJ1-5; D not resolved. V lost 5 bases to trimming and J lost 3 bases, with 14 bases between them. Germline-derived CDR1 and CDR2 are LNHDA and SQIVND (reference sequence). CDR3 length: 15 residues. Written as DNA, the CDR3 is TGTGCCAGTAGTCCCTCGGGGAGGACCAATCAGCCCCAGCATTTT. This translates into CASSPSGRTNQPQHF.

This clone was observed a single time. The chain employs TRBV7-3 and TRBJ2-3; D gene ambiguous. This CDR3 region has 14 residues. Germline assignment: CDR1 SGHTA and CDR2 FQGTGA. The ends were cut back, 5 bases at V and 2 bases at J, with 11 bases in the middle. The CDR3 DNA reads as TGTGCCAGCAGCCCCCAGGATGTCACAGATACGCAGTATTTT. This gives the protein CASSPQDVTDTQYF.